The 5 T cell receptor beta chains reported below all come from one sample, sequenced in a study of shared clonotypes between healthy human individuals. The data were produced by immunoSEQ multiplex PCR, yet TCRdb's version contains in-frame clones alone and is incomplete. The sample contains about 2.2 million clones, 90% to 95% of which appear only once. Naive CD8 populations comprised CD45RO-negative cells positively selected for CCR7, excluding terminally differentiated effector memory CD45RA+ cells. Material for sequencing was naive CD8+ T cells from PBMCs. These receptors all come from a man between 18 and 29 years old in good health. Some clones in this sample may be carry-over from other donors' samples.

CDR3 region: CASKSRLGYSNQPQHF. The CDR3 region has the DNA TGTGCCAGCAAAAGTAGACTAGGATATAGCAATCAGCCCCAGCATTTT. The chain carries TRBV28 and TRBJ1-5; D gene ambiguous. The CDR3 is 16 amino acids. CDR1 is MDHEN, CDR2 SYDVKM, per germline. V shed 7 bases and J shed 0 bases, with 16 bases lying between them.

This chain links TRBV4-1 with TRBJ2-5; tentative D call: TRBD1 (6 bases). The CDR3 consists of 15 residues. The ends were cut back, 0 bases at V and 5 bases at J, with 13 bases in the middle. Germline CDR1 and CDR2: MGHRA and YSYEKL. CDR3 DNA: TGCGCCAGCAGCCAAGAAGGGGGTAAGGGGGAGACCCAGTACTTC. This encodes CASSQEGGKGETQYF.

The CDR3 bases are TGTGCCAGCATTTCGGGACTAGCGACCCTGAGGACCGGGGAGCTGTTTTTT. Protein: CASISGLATLRTGELFF. J is TRBJ2-2 and V is TRBV7-9; the match to TRBD2 covers 10 bases. CDR1 SEHNR and CDR2 FQNEAQ come from the germline V gene (reference sequence). V shed 7 bases and J 5 bases; nucleotides not matched to a gene: 13. The CDR3 is 17 residues long.

This clone has just one count. The V call is TRBV27, the J call TRBJ2-7; D call uncertain. Germline assignment: CDR1 MNHEY and CDR2 SMNVEV (reference sequence). Trimming stripped 0 bases from V and 6 bases from J, with 9 bases between. The CDR3 has 13 amino acids. The CDR3 nucleotides read TGTGCCAGCAGTTTATCTGGCTGGGCCGAGCAGTACTTC. Its translation: CASSLSGWAEQYF.

This chain uses TRBV27 with TRBJ1-2; 7 bases agree with TRBD1. The CDR3 length is 14 residues. V shed 8 bases and J 4 bases; nucleotides not matched to a gene: 10. Germline V gives CDR1 MNHEY, CDR2 SMNVEV (reference sequence). The CDR3 reads CASHRQGTPYGYTF. In nucleotides, the CDR3 is TGTGCCAGCCACCGACAGGGTACGCCCTATGGCTACACCTTC.